This TCR beta chain is drawn from a study of T cells after yellow fever vaccination (dated by TCRdb to 2018 to 2020). General notes on the study: Libraries from fractions with low cell numbers were prepared with the SMART-Seq v4 Ultra Low Input RNA kit. The cohort comprised two healthy male donors, one aged 18 to 30 and one aged 30 to 39 years. Blood was drawn at multiple timepoints before and after primary and secondary immunization, with bulk PBMC replicates and cell subsets isolated. Bulk TCR alpha and beta repertoires were sequenced longitudinally to track T-cell clones before and after primary and booster YFV17D yellow fever vaccination. Beyond this particular receptor, the publication reports: Most clones expanded after primary vaccination were re-detected after the booster (96% of CD4 and around 88% of CD8), suggesting broad memory maintenance. Compared with the primary T-cell response, the secondary T-cell response was weaker but faster, peaking on day 5 rather than day 15. A small fraction of clonotypes showed up in both the CD4 and CD8 compartments, probably as a result of convergent recombination. Because the study included only a couple of donors, the extent to which the findings can be generalized is limited. Computational filtering was needed because FACS-sorted repertoires could contain abundant contaminating clonotypes from the bulk population.

With regard to this clonotype: Its antigen is still unknown. Per-nucleotide qualities are absent, and no much larger clonotype sits a single base away.

The CDR3 starts with the cysteine, ends with the phenylalanine, and has 13 residues. The kept DNA is CDR3 alone, 39 bases in frame from the first base. V loses 6 bases, J loses 2 bases, and the germline ends lie 13 bases apart. Sequences DFQATT (CDR1) and SNEGSKA (CDR2) are obtained from the germline V gene (reference sequence). The sequencer listed for this sample is Illumina NovaSeq 6000. TCR cDNA was synthesized by 5'RACE template switching, through which a universal primer site and unique molecular identifiers were introduced. Priming of cDNA synthesis was performed from both the TCR alpha and TCR beta constant segments. Two PCR steps were used to amplify libraries, with sample barcodes and sequencing adapters being added in the second step. Libraries were sequenced on Illumina HiSeq 2500 (2x100 bp) or NovaSeq (2x150 bp). The published analysis was carried out like this. MIGEC was used to demultiplex reads and collapse the reads into UMI consensus sequences, and MiXCR was used for V(D)J alignment. Clonotypes responding to the vaccine were identified with edgeR on replicate PBMC samples, with the criteria of FDR below 0.01 and a log2 fold change above 5 up to day 15. CD4 or CD8 identity was assigned to each bulk clonotype according to whether the clonotype was present at higher abundance in the sequenced CD4 repertoire or the sequenced CD8 repertoire. The public reads were quality trimmed at Q25 with fastp and then assembled into clones with MiXCR by TCRdb, keeping productive beta chains. Entries that share a CDR3 protein sequence are merged under the most common genes and DNA. TCRdb assigned the V and J calls; the authors' analysis was not used. In all, the sample holds about 260,000 distinct CDR3 sequences, and roughly 5.2% of those were seen once. The ten largest clones represent roughly 3% of the sample.

The sample's treatment or condition label, in plain terms: live attenuated yellow fever vaccine strain. A standard Ficoll-Paque protocol was used to isolate PBMCs from peripheral blood. Dynabeads CD4 and CD8 positive selection kits were used to isolate the CD4 and CD8 T-cell fractions. TriZol was used to extract RNA from bulk PBMCs, from CD4 and CD8 fractions, and from dextramer-positive and dextramer-negative fractions. The rearranged segments are TRBV20-1 and TRBJ1-2, with TRBD1 as a weak D call on 5 bases. This receptor was taken from a man between 18 and 29 years old who received the YFV17D yellow fever vaccine. Sequenced here: CD4+ T cells sorted from PBMCs, sampled on the day of the yellow fever booster vaccination. Here the CDR3 is given as CSALPGGNYGYTF. In nucleotide form, the sequence is TGCAGTGCCCTCCCGGGGGGAAACTATGGCTACACCTTC.